This T cell receptor (beta chain) was captured in a study of glioma-infiltrating T cells after dendritic cell vaccination. Study-wide context: Patients received three intradermal dendritic cell vaccine injections at biweekly intervals.

Deletions cut 1 base from V and 0 bases from J, with 6 bases between. Germline CDR1 is LGHNA and CDR2 is YSLEER. There are 14 residues in the CDR3. The table lists this clone with a count of one. Time point specified: after dendritic cell vaccination, including at tumor progression/relapse. Only patients with spare fresh-frozen tumor and over two years of follow-up were included. PBMC sampling occurred before vaccination, two weeks after the third dose, and at progression. Up to about 2 ug genomic DNA was used for TCRB CDR3 amplification. The data were produced by immunoSEQ multiplex PCR, yet TCRdb's version contains in-frame clones alone and is incomplete. The sample holds 60,000 or so clones, around nine tenths seen once.

This sequence was found in a human donor with glioblastoma. V gene TRBV4-3 combines with J gene TRBJ1-1; unclear D gene. The starting material was blood, obtained after dendritic cell vaccination. Here the CDR3 DNA reads TGCGCCAGCAGCCAAGGACTGCTGAACACTGAAGCTTTCTTT. Translating gives CASSQGLLNTEAFF.